The 16 T cell receptor beta chains below were found in one sample sequenced in a study of long-term antiretroviral therapy in people with HIV. Run at survey level, the immunoSEQ assay was version v3.0. Assay used: immunoSEQ multiplex PCR; TCRdb lists only in-frame clones, some missing. The sample lists around 19,000 clones, 80% occurring once. This sample comprised unsorted PBMCs, obtained 2.9 years after starting antiretroviral therapy. Receptor source: a woman in her 30s with HIV.

This chain uses TRBV5-1 with TRBJ2-3; D possibly uses TRBD1 or TRBD2 (6 bases each). Germline values: CDR1 SGHRS, CDR2 YFSETQ. V lost 8 bases and J lost 2, with 15 bases in between. This CDR3 has 14 residues. CDR3 sequence: CASGAGQDTDTQYF. The CDR3 DNA sequence: TGCGCCAGTGGCGCGGGACAAGACACAGATACGCAGTATTTT. Supplemented by reference TRBV5-1 and TRBJ2-3, the full variable domain reads KAGVTQTPRYLIKTRGQQVTLSCSPISGHRSVSWYQQTPGQGLQFLFEYFSETQRNKGNFPGRFSGRQFSNSRSEMNVSTLELGDSALYLCASGAGQDTDTQYFGPGTRLTVL.

This clone turned up a few times. The gene calls are TRBV6-4 and TRBJ1-1, with 7 bases that match TRBD1. The CDR3 spans 15 residues. Germline V gene sequence: CDR1 MRHNA, CDR2 SNTAGT. V lost 2 bases and J lost 5; bases outside the gene matches: 8. CDR3 residues: CASSDRSRQGTEAFF. The CDR3 DNA sequence: TGTGCCAGCAGTGACCGATCGAGACAGGGTACTGAAGCTTTCTTT.

The J gene is TRBJ1-1, the V gene TRBV7-9; no firm D call. Trimming removed 5 bases at V and 3 bases at J, with 10 bases between. This CDR3 has 13 residues. Germline CDR1 is SEHNR and CDR2 is FQNEAQ (reference sequence). For the CDR3, the DNA is TGTGCCAGCAGCCCGGGATGGGACACTGAAGCTTTCTTT. This sequence encodes CASSPGWDTEAFF. The variable domain in full, completed from reference TRBV7-9 and TRBJ1-1, reads DTGVSQNPRHKITKRGQNVTFRCDPISEHNRLYWYRQTLGQGPEFLTYFQNEAQLEKSRLLSDRFSAERPKGSFSTLEIQRTEQGDSAMYLCASSPGWDTEAFFGQGTRLTVV.

The CDR3: CASSTTTTGLGGYTF. The CDR3 region has the DNA TGTGCCAGCAGCACGACTACGACAGGGCTCGGGGGCTACACCTTC. The rearrangement uses TRBV5-5 and TRBJ1-2; 7 bases match TRBD1. Germline assignment: CDR1 SGHKS and CDR2 YYEKEE (reference sequence). V lost 4 bases, J lost 8 bases, and 14 bases stayed unmatched. The CDR3 has 15 amino acids.

The chain recombines TRBV5-4 with TRBJ1-2; tentative D call: TRBD1 (6 bases). Germline V lookup: CDR1 SGHNT, CDR2 YYREEE (reference sequence). This CDR3 region has 15 residues. The ends were cut back, 4 bases at V and 4 bases at J, with 17 bases in the middle. CDR3 region: CASSRRQDPGYGYTF. CDR3 sequence (DNA): TGTGCCAGCAGCCGAAGACAGGACCCAGGCTATGGCTACACCTTC.

This sequence joins TRBV27 and TRBJ2-6, with D possibly TRBD2 on 5 matching bases. Germline V gives CDR1 MNHEY, CDR2 SMNVEV (reference sequence). This CDR3 comprises 17 residues. Trimming shortened V by 5 bases and J by 1 base, and 15 bases separated the two germline ends. This CDR3 reads CASSRTRDSSGANVLTF. The CDR3 DNA follows: TGTGCCAGCAGTCGAACCCGGGATTCTTCTGGGGCCAACGTCCTGACTTTC.

This rearrangement joins TRBV7-3 to TRBJ2-1; 8 bases map to TRBD2. The J segment lost 7 bases and the V segment lost 5 bases, leaving 13 bases of the junction unmatched. The CDR3 runs to 16 residues. Germline V gives CDR1 SGHTA, CDR2 FQGTGA. The CDR3 sequence: CASSDPRGGPGNEQFF. CDR3 sequence (DNA): TGTGCCAGCAGCGACCCGCGCGGGGGGCCGGGTAATGAGCAGTTCTTC.

This clone turned up a few times. CDR3 sequence: CASSSGPGNTIYF. For the CDR3, the DNA is TGTGCCAGCAGCTCCGGACCAGGGAACACCATATATTTT. This chain uses TRBV11-1 with TRBJ1-3; maybe TRBD1 (5 bases). The CDR3 contains 13 residues. V lost 4 bases and J 7 bases, leaving 11 bases between the germline ends. Germline-derived CDR1 and CDR2 are SGHAT and FQDESV (reference sequence).

This clone turned up a few times. Distinct nucleotide sequences in the sample also encode this CDR3. This rearrangement joins TRBV15 to TRBJ1-6; 12 bases are shared with TRBD1. Unmatched junction bases numbered 2, after V lost 1 base and J lost 4 bases. The CDR3 has 17 residues. In germline, CDR1 is LNHNV, CDR2 YYDKDF (reference sequence). The CDR3: CATSRGGQGAYNSPLHF. The CDR3 DNA follows: TGTGCCACCAGCAGAGGGGGACAGGGGGCTTATAATTCACCCCTCCACTTT.

CDR3 nucleotide sequence: TGTGCCAGCTCACCATGGGAGAACTCTGGAAACACCATATATTTT. Protein sequence: CASSPWENSGNTIYF. The chain links TRBV18 to TRBJ1-3; D is uncertain. Trimming shortened V by 2 bases and J by 0 bases, and 8 bases separated the two germline ends. Germline CDR1 is KGHSH and CDR2 is LQKENI. CDR3 length equals 15 residues.

The chain has TRBV9 and TRBJ2-1; 8 positions agree with TRBD1. The CDR3 loop spans 15 amino acids. Germline V gives CDR1 SGDLS, CDR2 YYNGEE. Germline trimming cut 3 bases from V and 0 bases from J; bases unmatched to any gene: 2. CDR3 nucleotide sequence: TGTGCCAGCAGCGGCGGGACAGGCTCCTACAATGAGCAGTTCTTC. The encoded protein is CASSGGTGSYNEQFF.

The chain combines TRBV2 with TRBJ1-3, with a tentative D call TRBD1 (5 bases). The CDR3 length is 17 residues. Trimming cost V 7 bases and J 4 bases, with 23 bases left between them. Germline CDR1 is SNHLY and CDR2 is FYNNEI. For the CDR3, the DNA is TGTGCCAGCATAGTAGCCCCGGGGGTCGACTCGGGAAACACCATATATTTT. Its translation is CASIVAPGVDSGNTIYF.

The V gene is TRBV4-2, the J gene TRBJ1-5; D is uncertain. Trimming pared 3 bases from V and 6 bases from J, leaving 9 bases between. Germline loops: CDR1 LGHNA, CDR2 YNFKEQ. The CDR3 runs to 13 residues. As DNA, the CDR3 is TGTGCCAGCAGCCAGGGCTGGGGTCAGCCCCAGCATTTT. It yields the protein CASSQGWGQPQHF.

The V call is TRBV4-1, the J call TRBJ1-3, with D perhaps matching TRBD1 (5 bases). The length of the CDR3 is 14 residues. Germline values: CDR1 MGHRA, CDR2 YSYEKL. V lost 4 bases, J lost 0 bases, and 7 bases lay in between. Here the CDR3 DNA reads TGCGCCAGCAGCCCCGGGGGCTCTGGAAACACCATATATTTT. Its translation: CASSPGGSGNTIYF.

This chain links TRBV9 with TRBJ1-1; D is undetermined. Trimming cost V 3 bases and J 1 base, with 1 base left between them. This CDR3 is built from 11 residues. Germline V gives CDR1 SGDLS, CDR2 YYNGEE. Written as DNA, the CDR3 is TGTGCCAGCAGCGGGAACACTGAAGCTTTCTTT. It codes for CASSGNTEAFF.

The chain couples TRBV2 to TRBJ2-7, with 7 bases lining up with TRBD2. Trimming removed 7 bases from V and 3 bases from J; junction bases left unmatched: 3. The CDR3 is made up of 12 amino acids. Germline CDR1 and CDR2: SNHLY and FYNNEI. As DNA, the CDR3 is TGTGCCAGCACGGGGGGAGTCTACGAGCAGTACTTC. This translates into CASTGGVYEQYF.